The clone carrying this TCR beta chain was seen only a few times. The same CDR3 arises from other DNA sequences in this sample as well. Trimming took off 3 bases at V and 4 bases at J, with 12 bases between the two ends. Germline CDR1 is SGHAT and CDR2 is FQNNGV. The CDR3 consists of 14 residues. The data originate from a study of shared clonotypes between healthy human individuals. Only in-frame clones appear in the TCRdb table, and some are missing; sequencing was by immunoSEQ multiplex PCR. The sample has about 2.4 million clones; more than 90% are singletons. Material for sequencing was naive CD4+ T cells sorted from blood. Subset noted: CD45RA+ positively selected. The chain employs TRBV11-2 and TRBJ1-1, with D possibly being TRBD1 (6 bases). This clonotype was obtained from a man aged 18-30 years in good health. CDR3: CASSLDLQGTEAFF. CDR3 coding DNA: TGTGCCAGCAGCTTGGATCTACAGGGCACTGAAGCTTTCTTT.